The source of this T cell receptor (beta chain) is a study of vaccination and CD4 T cells after COVID-19. At the level of the study: Culture controls were given either a CEFX pool, an HIV-1 Nef pool, or no peptide.

The Oncomine TCR Beta short-read assay was applied to DNA of cultured CD4+ T cells. Cultured CD4+ T cells were the source of extracted genomic DNA. TCRdb redid the calling of the PCR reads with MiXCR, one entry per CDR3 protein. This sample has about 12,000 distinct CDR3 sequences, with approximately 43% found just once. This sample's treatment: roughly ten-day PBMC culture with coronavirus spike peptide pools or control peptides (ViraFEST assay). This clonotype was recorded a few times. The antigen remains undetermined. The receptor's source is a human donor who had recovered from COVID-19. The sequenced sample was CD4+ T cells from blood, cultured in vitro.

The CDR3 spells CASSFSLAGINTQYF. As DNA, the CDR3 is TGTGCCAGCAGCTTTTCACTAGCGGGAATCAATACGCAGTATTTT. The chain joins TRBV7-2 to TRBJ2-3, with TRBD2 matching over 10 bases. The CDR3 loop spans 15 amino acids. V lost 3 bases and J lost 7; bases outside the gene matches: 7. Germline CDR1 and CDR2: SGHTA and FQGNSA.